This T cell receptor (beta chain) was identified during a study of type 1 regulatory T cells. The wider study: T-allo10 is a Tr1-enriched, alloantigen-specific CD4 T cell product made in vitro.

TCRdb ran MiXCR on the reads and lists one entry per CDR3 protein. This sample yields roughly 60,000 distinct CDR3 sequences, of which approximately 60% are seen a single time; over 1.5% belongs to the top ten. In regard to this clonotype: Its antigen remains unidentified.

Whole-study results and caveats: Compared with non-Tr1 cells, Tr1 cells showed a narrower TCR repertoire.

Per germline, CDR1 LGHNA and CDR2 YNFKEQ. The CDR3 is 14 amino acids. The V end lost 1 base, the J end lost 9 bases, and 15 bases lay between the germline ends. The rearrangement joins TRBV4-2 to TRBJ2-5; perhaps TRBD2 as D (5 bases). The sequenced material came from cultured non-Tr1 T cells, either the whole culture or a sorted T cell fraction (not recorded which). The sequence was collected from a human donor in good health. The CDR3 DNA reads TGTGCCAGCAGCCAAGGTCAGGAGGCTGGGTCCCAGTACTTC. Its protein product is CASSQGQEAGSQYF.